The 6 T cell receptor beta chains below come from one sample, sequenced in a study of human T cells and chemical hapten exposure. MiXCR, run by TCRdb on the RACE reads, gives a single entry per CDR3 protein. This sample has 70,000 to 90,000 distinct CDR3 sequences, with 10% found just once. The time point was: patch test 2, 6 weeks after DPC sensitization. As to treatment: therapeutic diphenylcyclopropenone sensitization with weekly scalp DPC. Sequencing used whole blood, obtained in connection with sensitization to the hapten diphenylcyclopropenone (DPC). Every receptor here comes from a woman aged 45-65 years with alopecia areata. Some clones in this sample may be carry-over from other donors' samples.

This clonotype was recorded many times. V is TRBV12-3 or TRBV12-4 and J is TRBJ1-1; no definite D call. The V end was cut by 1 base, the J end by 0 bases, with 6 bases between. This CDR3 has 14 amino acids. The CDR3 spells CASSLDRMNTEAFF. DNA of the CDR3: TGTGCCAGCAGTTTAGATAGAATGAACACTGAAGCTTTCTTT.

The chain is built from TRBV7-9 and TRBJ1-4; a weak D match, TRBD1 (6 bases). The V gene's germline CDR1 is SEHNR and CDR2 FQNEAQ (reference sequence). CDR3 size: 12 residues. The V end lost 5 bases, the J end lost 11 bases, and 12 bases lay between the germline ends. CDR3 sequence: CASSSGTPKLFF. Here the CDR3 DNA reads TGTGCCAGCAGCAGCGGGACACCGAAACTGTTTTTT. The full variable domain, with the rest looked up from reference TRBV7-9 and TRBJ1-4, is DTGVSQNPRHKITKRGQNVTFRCDPISEHNRLYWYRQTLGQGPEFLTYFQNEAQLEKSRLLSDRFSAERPKGSFSTLEIQRTEQGDSAMYLCASSSGTPKLFFGSGTQLSVL.

In its sample, this clonotype was seen a few times. The chain is built from TRBV4-3 and TRBJ2-3; maybe TRBD2 (5 bases). The CDR3 extends over 15 amino acids. Germline CDR1 is LGHNA and CDR2 is YSLEER. The germline V and J ends were trimmed by 0 bases and 0 bases, with 7 bases remaining between them. The CDR3 DNA is TGCGCCAGCAGCCAAGACTCGGGGAGCACAGATACGCAGTATTTT. Translated: CASSQDSGSTDTQYF.

This clonotype was counted a few times. CDR3 sequence reads: CASSFKDTIYF. The CDR3 bases are TGTGCCAGCAGTTTTAAAGACACCATATATTTT. The J gene is TRBJ1-3, the V gene TRBV28; the D is unclear. Germline loops: CDR1 MDHEN, CDR2 SYDVKM. V was pared by 3 bases and J by 8 bases, with 5 bases between. The CDR3 runs to 11 residues.

This clonotype showed up many times. V is TRBV29-1 and J is TRBJ2-7, with D possibly matching TRBD2 (5 bases). The length of the CDR3 is 12 residues. V lost 5 bases to trimming and J lost 6 bases, with 14 bases between them. Looked up from germline, CDR1 is SQVTM and CDR2 is ANQGSEA. The CDR3: CSVTGISSEQYF. CDR3 DNA: TGCAGCGTTACCGGGATTTCTTCCGAGCAGTACTTC.

In its sample, this clonotype was seen many times. The CDR3 sequence: CASSQEGANTGELFF. DNA for the CDR3: TGCGCCAGCAGCCAAGAAGGGGCGAACACCGGGGAGCTGTTTTTT. V is TRBV4-1 and J is TRBJ2-2; D might be TRBD1 (5 bases). The V end was cut by 0 bases, the J end by 0 bases, with 5 bases between. This CDR3 region has 15 residues. CDR1 and CDR2 from the germline V gene are MGHRA and YSYEKL.